This TCR beta chain stems from a study of read filtering for tumor transcriptome and immune sequencing. Study at large: The cohort had roughly 17 men and more than 13 women aged roughly 40 to 80, mean roughly 70 years. Study observations and caveats: About 81.9% of IR-seq clonotypes had one read, totaling around 3.4% of reads; RNA-seq: 74.6% and 44.6%.

Molecular barcoded adaptors covering alpha/delta and beta/gamma chains were used on approximately 400 ng RNA. TCRdb used MiXCR to reprocess the reads, holding one entry per CDR3 protein. Of tens of thousands of distinct CDR3 sequences in the sample, roughly 21% are singletons; the top ten hold 10% to 12%. This clonotype came up many times. The antigen is not known. The length of the CDR3 is 14 residues. V trimming: 6 bases; J trimming: 3 bases; junction bases outside the gene matches: 4. CDR1 is ENHRY and CDR2 is SYGVKD in the germline V gene. Sequences were obtained from a population of CD138-negative cells sorted from bone marrow. The clonotype comes from a donor aged 40 or over with multiple myeloma. The chain employs TRBV10-3 and TRBJ2-7, with 11 bases lining up with TRBD1. CDR3 protein: CAIRSGTGGYEQYF. DNA for the CDR3: TGTGCCATCAGATCCGGGACAGGGGGCTACGAGCAGTACTTC.